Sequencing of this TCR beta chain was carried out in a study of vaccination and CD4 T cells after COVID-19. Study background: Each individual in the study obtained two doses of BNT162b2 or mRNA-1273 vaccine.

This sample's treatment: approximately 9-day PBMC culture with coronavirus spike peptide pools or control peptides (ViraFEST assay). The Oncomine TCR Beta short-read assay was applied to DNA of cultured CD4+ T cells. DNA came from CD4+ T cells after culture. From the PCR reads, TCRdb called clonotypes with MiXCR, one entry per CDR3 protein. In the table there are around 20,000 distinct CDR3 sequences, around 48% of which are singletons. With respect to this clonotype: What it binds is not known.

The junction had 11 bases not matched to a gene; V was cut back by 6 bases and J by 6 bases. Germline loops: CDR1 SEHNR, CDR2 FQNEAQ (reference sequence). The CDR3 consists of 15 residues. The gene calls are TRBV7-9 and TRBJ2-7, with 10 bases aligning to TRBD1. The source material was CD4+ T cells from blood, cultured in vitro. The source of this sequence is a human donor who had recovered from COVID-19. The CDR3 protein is CASSPTGTGAGEQYF. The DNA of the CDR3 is TGTGCCAGCAGTCCTACCGGGACAGGGGCTGGCGAGCAGTACTTC.